Following are 5 T cell receptor beta chains from one sample sequenced in a study of blood T cell repertoires in COVID-19. Sequenced by immunoSEQ multiplex PCR; TCRdb stores in-frame clones only, minus some. Of hundreds of thousands of clones in the sample, about 85% were seen once. The sequenced sample consisted of peripheral blood. The receptors were sampled from a man aged 35 to 55 with acute or convalescent COVID-19.

In its sample, this clone was seen once. This chain joins TRBV27 and TRBJ2-7; D ambiguous. The CDR3 totals 13 residues. CDR1 and CDR2 from the germline V gene are MNHEY and SMNVEV (reference sequence). V lost 8 bases and J lost 0, with 11 bases in between. Here the CDR3 DNA reads TGTGCCAGCGGCAACACGTACTCCTACGAGCAGTACTTC. Residues: CASGNTYSYEQYF.

This chain uses TRBV20-1 with TRBJ2-1, with D perhaps TRBD2 (5 bases). The V and J ends lost 8 bases and 4 bases respectively, with 9 bases between them. This CDR3 contains 11 residues. Germline V gene data show CDR1 as DFQATT and CDR2 as SNEGSKA (reference sequence). The CDR3 DNA reads TGCAGTTTAGCGAAATACAATGAGCAGTTCTTC. This gives the protein CSLAKYNEQFF.

This clone was observed once. The rearrangement links TRBV27 to TRBJ2-7, with 7 positions matching TRBD1. The J segment lost 5 bases and the V segment lost 5 bases, leaving 9 bases of the junction unmatched. The CDR3 is 14 amino acids. The germline gives CDR1 MNHEY, CDR2 SMNVEV (reference sequence). CDR3 bases: TGTGCCAGCAGTCCCCAGACAGGGTTTAACGAGCAGTACTTC. It yields the protein CASSPQTGFNEQYF.

The rearrangement joins TRBV29-1 to TRBJ1-2; 7 bases line up with TRBD1. Germline V CDR1 and CDR2: SQVTM, ANQGSEA. V dropped 1 base and J dropped 4; count of bases not matched to a gene: 6. This CDR3 has 14 amino acids. CDR3 amino acids: CSVEGQGQAYGYTF. CDR3 sequence (DNA): TGCAGCGTTGAAGGCCAAGGACAGGCCTATGGCTACACCTTC.

This clone has just a few counts. The chain employs TRBV4-3 and TRBJ2-3; D perhaps matches TRBD2 (5 bases). The CDR3 is 15 amino acids. Trimming shortened V by 5 bases and J by 0 bases, and 12 bases separated the two germline ends. Germline loops: CDR1 LGHNA, CDR2 YSLEER. The CDR3 DNA follows: TGCGCCAGCAGCGGAATAGCGCCCAGCACAGATACGCAGTATTTT. Translated: CASSGIAPSTDTQYF.